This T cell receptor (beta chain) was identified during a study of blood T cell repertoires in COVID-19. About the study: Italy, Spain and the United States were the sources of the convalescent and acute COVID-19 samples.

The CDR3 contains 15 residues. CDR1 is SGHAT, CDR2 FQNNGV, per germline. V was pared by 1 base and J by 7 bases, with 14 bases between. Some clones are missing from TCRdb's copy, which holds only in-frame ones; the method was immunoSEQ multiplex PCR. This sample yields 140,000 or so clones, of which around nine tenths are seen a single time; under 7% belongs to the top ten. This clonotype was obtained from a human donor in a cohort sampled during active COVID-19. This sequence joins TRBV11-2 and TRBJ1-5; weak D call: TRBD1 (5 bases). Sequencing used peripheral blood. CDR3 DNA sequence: TGTGCCAGCAGCTTAGGGCCGGGGGAGTGGCAGCCCCAGCATTTT. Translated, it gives CASSLGPGEWQPQHF.